The clone carrying this T cell receptor beta chain was detected a few times. As yet, its antigen is unknown. CDR3 length: 14 residues. J gave up 5 bases and V 4 bases, and 5 bases lay outside the gene matches. From germline, CDR1 is LGHNA and CDR2 YNFKEQ. This sample was taken from a study of human T cells and chemical hapten exposure. Across the study: Sensitization applied 2% DPC to around 2 cm by around 2 cm of upper inner arm skin. Patches that contained 0.01% DPC were applied to the upper back and read at 6 days. Findings and caveats of the study: Donors had alopecia, so their immune response may differ from healthy people's.

Documented time point: pre-sensitization, week 0. Treatment in this sample: therapeutic diphenylcyclopropenone sensitization with weekly scalp DPC. From the RACE reads, TCRdb called clonotypes with MiXCR, one entry per CDR3 protein. Of approximately 79,000 distinct CDR3 sequences listed, approximately 9% were seen once; the top ten hold 2.6%. This TCR was recovered from a man between 35 and 55 years old with alopecia areata. Some clones in this sample may be carry-over from other donors' samples. This rearrangement joins TRBV4-2 to TRBJ2-3; 8 nucleotides agree with TRBD2. Sequencing used whole blood, obtained in connection with sensitization to the hapten diphenylcyclopropenone (DPC). As DNA, the CDR3 is TGTGCCAGCAGCCTACTAGCGGCGGGAGATACGCAGTATTTT. Translated: CASSLLAAGDTQYF.